Below are 20 T cell receptor beta chains sequenced from a single sample in a study of shared clonotypes between healthy human individuals. Libraries were prepared by immunoSEQ multiplex PCR; TCRdb keeps only in-frame clonotypes and omits some of them. Of some 1,400,000 clones in the sample, over 95% were seen once. Sequenced: naive CD4+ T cells sorted from blood. As for subset: CD45RA+ positively selected. All receptors come from a man aged 30 to 39 in good health.

The V call is TRBV9, the J call TRBJ2-5; D might be TRBD1 (7 bases). The V end lost 3 bases, the J end lost 3 bases, and 15 bases lay between the germline ends. The CDR3 extends over 15 amino acids. Germline assignment: CDR1 SGDLS and CDR2 YYNGEE. The CDR3 sequence is CASSGGGTDKETQYF. The CDR3 region has the DNA TGTGCCAGCAGCGGAGGAGGGACAGACAAAGAGACCCAGTACTTC.

This chain joins TRBV27 and TRBJ2-1, with D maybe TRBD1 (6 bases). Germline V gives CDR1 MNHEY, CDR2 SMNVEV (reference sequence). This CDR3 has 14 amino acids. Trimming shortened V by 5 bases and J by 9 bases, and 17 bases separated the two germline ends. The CDR3 DNA follows: TGTGCCAGCAGTCCAGGACAGTCCTGGGGTGAGCAGTTCTTC. Its protein product is CASSPGQSWGEQFF.

This clone was found once. The chain links TRBV7-2 to TRBJ2-7, with 7 bases aligning to TRBD2. The CDR3 totals 15 residues. Germline V lookup: CDR1 SGHTA, CDR2 FQGNSA. V trimming: 1 base; J trimming: 1 base; junction bases outside the gene matches: 4. CDR3 loop: CASSLDPGLSYEQYF. The CDR3 DNA reads as TGTGCCAGCAGCTTAGACCCGGGACTATCCTACGAGCAGTACTTC.

The gene calls are TRBV7-8 and TRBJ2-7; weak D call: TRBD1 (6 bases). The V end was cut by 2 bases, the J end by 3 bases, with 23 bases between. Germline V gene sequence: CDR1 SGHVS, CDR2 FQNEAQ. The CDR3 spans 18 residues. As DNA, the CDR3 is TGTGCCAGCAGCTTAAACCGGGACACTCGCCCTCGGGACTACGAGCAGTACTTC. Translation: CASSLNRDTRPRDYEQYF.

This clone has just one count. V and J are TRBV29-1 and TRBJ1-1; D call uncertain. CDR3 length: 14 amino acids. Germline V CDR1 and CDR2: SQVTM, ANQGSEA. V lost 3 bases and J lost 2, with 13 bases in between. In DNA, the CDR3 is TGCAGCGTTGATTTGGCATATTTTAACACTGAAGCTTTCTTT. This gives the protein CSVDLAYFNTEAFF.

Comments on this clone: The same CDR3 also results from other DNA sequences found in this sample. V is TRBV10-3 and J is TRBJ2-7, with 10 bases identical to TRBD2. The CDR3 is 14 residues long. J was trimmed by 3 bases and V by 4 bases; bases with no gene match: 3. Germline V gives CDR1 ENHRY, CDR2 SYGVKD. The CDR3 here is CAISGSSGSYEQYF. The CDR3 DNA is TGTGCCATCAGTGGTTCTAGCGGGAGCTACGAGCAGTACTTC.

This chain joins TRBV29-1 and TRBJ1-5; 9 positions match TRBD1. Trimming removed 4 bases from V and 9 bases from J; junction bases left unmatched: 7. CDR3 length: 13 residues. Per germline, CDR1 SQVTM and CDR2 ANQGSEA. This chain's CDR3 is CSVARQGEGPQHF. The CDR3 DNA reads as TGCAGCGTTGCTAGACAGGGGGAAGGGCCCCAGCATTTT.

The chain recombines TRBV28 with TRBJ2-5; 7 nucleotides agree with TRBD1. The V gene's germline CDR1 is MDHEN and CDR2 SYDVKM. CDR3 length: 14 residues. The junction had 5 bases not matched to a gene; V was cut back by 6 bases and J by 1 base. The CDR3 is CASSRTGIQETQYF. CDR3 in DNA: TGTGCCAGCAGCCGGACAGGAATCCAAGAGACCCAGTACTTC. Full variable domain (remainder filled in from reference TRBV28 and TRBJ2-5): DVKVTQSSRYLVKRTGEKVFLECVQDMDHENMFWYRQDPGLGLRLIYFSYDVKMKEKGDIPEGYSVSREKKERFSLILESASTNQTSMYLCASSRTGIQETQYFGPGTRLLVL.

V usage is TRBV7-2 and J usage is TRBJ2-7; D possibly corresponds to TRBD2 (6 bases). CDR1 and CDR2 from the germline V gene are SGHTA and FQGNSA. The CDR3 has 14 amino acids. Trimming removed 9 bases at V and 1 base at J, with 16 bases between. Here the CDR3 reads CASGEAYASYEQYF. DNA for the CDR3: TGTGCCAGTGGGGAGGCCTACGCATCCTACGAGCAGTACTTC.

This clone was seen a single time. At the DNA level, this CDR3 is encoded by other sequences in the same sample as well. The rearrangement links TRBV18 to TRBJ2-7; 7 positions agree with TRBD1. Germline V gene lookup returns CDR1 KGHSH and CDR2 LQKENI. The CDR3 extends over 13 amino acids. Trimming took 4 bases from V and 3 from J; bases not matched to a gene: 3. The CDR3 nucleotides are TGTGCCAGCTCACGAGACAGGGACTACGAGCAGTACTTC. Its translation is CASSRDRDYEQYF.

This chain uses TRBV5-6 with TRBJ2-1, with TRBD1 matching 10 bases. Unmatched junction bases numbered 9, after V lost 2 bases and J lost 10 bases. Germline loops: CDR1 SGHDT, CDR2 YYEEEE. CDR3 length: 15 residues. The CDR3 here is CASSFGDRGPKEQFF. Written as DNA, the CDR3 is TGTGCCAGCAGCTTCGGGGACAGGGGCCCCAAGGAGCAGTTCTTC.

V gene TRBV18 combines with J gene TRBJ2-5, with 9 bases that match TRBD2. Germline values: CDR1 KGHSH, CDR2 LQKENI. Germline trimming cut 0 bases from V and 4 bases from J; bases unmatched to any gene: 6. CDR3 length: 16 amino acids. Here the CDR3 DNA reads TGTGCCAGCTCACCACCGGGGAGCGGGAGGCGAGAGACCCAGTACTTC. It yields the protein CASSPPGSGRRETQYF.

V gene TRBV6-6 combines with J gene TRBJ2-1, with 7 bases that match TRBD1. The J segment lost 3 bases and the V segment lost 6 bases, leaving 5 bases of the junction unmatched. The CDR3 is made up of 14 amino acids. Looked up from germline, CDR1 is MNHNY and CDR2 is SVGAGI (reference sequence). The CDR3: CASRTTGDYNEQFF. CDR3 coding DNA: TGTGCCAGCAGAACAACAGGGGACTACAATGAGCAGTTCTTC.

The chain combines TRBV6-1 with TRBJ1-5; D is perhaps TRBD1 (6 bases). Trimming removed 5 bases from V and 3 bases from J, with 14 bases in between. The CDR3 is 15 amino acids. Germline V CDR1 and CDR2: MNHNS, SASEGT. The DNA for the CDR3 is TGTGCCAGCAGTCCTAGGGGGTTCCCCAATCAGCCCCAGCATTTT. This sequence encodes CASSPRGFPNQPQHF.

This clone was seen a single time. The chain joins TRBV28 to TRBJ2-7, with 10 bases matching TRBD2. The CDR3 extends over 15 amino acids. From germline, CDR1 is MDHEN and CDR2 SYDVKM. V lost 5 bases, J lost 1 base, and 5 bases stayed unmatched. CDR3 sequence: CASSPFSGRSYEQYF. The CDR3, as DNA: TGTGCCAGCAGTCCCTTTAGCGGGAGGTCCTACGAGCAGTACTTC.

This clone was observed once. The CDR3 region is CASSRYPSGDYNEQFF. The CDR3 coding sequence is TGTGCCAGCAGTCGATACCCTAGCGGGGACTACAATGAGCAGTTCTTC. This chain joins TRBV27 and TRBJ2-1; 9 bases agree with TRBD2. The J segment lost 3 bases and the V segment lost 5 bases, leaving 8 bases of the junction unmatched. This CDR3 region has 16 residues. CDR1 and CDR2 (germline): MNHEY, SMNVEV (reference sequence).

V and J are TRBV27 and TRBJ2-1, with 7 bases matching TRBD2. V gave up 3 bases and J gave up 6 bases; unmatched junction bases: 8. This CDR3 is 15 amino acids long. CDR1 is MNHEY, CDR2 SMNVEV, per germline (reference sequence). The CDR3: CASSFRLAGSNEQFF. The DNA for the CDR3 is TGTGCCAGCAGTTTCCGATTAGCGGGTTCCAATGAGCAGTTCTTC.

The chain has TRBV7-3 and TRBJ2-2; D not resolved. V lost 1 base to trimming and J lost 6 bases, with 9 bases between them. Germline V gives CDR1 SGHTA, CDR2 FQGTGA. This CDR3 is built from 14 residues. The DNA of the CDR3 is TGTGCCAGCAGCTTAAGGGCAGCACCCGGGGAGCTGTTTTTT. Translated: CASSLRAAPGELFF.

In this sample, this clone turned up once. The same CDR3 arises from other DNA sequences in this sample as well. The chain uses TRBV7-9 and TRBJ2-1, with D perhaps TRBD1 (7 bases). CDR1 SEHNR and CDR2 FQNEAQ come from the germline V gene (reference sequence). The CDR3 is 13 residues long. V was shortened by 5 bases and J by 8 bases, with 13 bases between the two germline ends. The CDR3 nucleotides are TGTGCCAGCAGCGGGCAGGGGGGTCATGAGCAGTTCTTC. Its protein product is CASSGQGGHEQFF.

V is TRBV4-2 and J is TRBJ1-1; D is undetermined. This CDR3 has 12 residues. The V gene lost 5 bases and the J gene lost 1 base, with 5 bases spanning the gap. Per the germline V gene, CDR1 is LGHNA and CDR2 is YNFKEQ. CDR3: CASSITNTEAFF. CDR3 in DNA: TGTGCCAGCAGCATAACGAACACTGAAGCTTTCTTT.